These T cell receptor beta chains were read from a single sample in a study of blood T cell repertoires in COVID-19. Assay: immunoSEQ multiplex PCR; the TCRdb copy retains only in-frame clones and omits some. Here the sample spans 120,000 to 150,000 clones, around 81% being singletons. Material: peripheral blood. The receptors originated from a human donor in a cohort sampled during active COVID-19. Both conserved end residues are part of each CDR3. The order of the fields is D gene, clone size, V gene, J gene, CDR3 protein, CDR3 DNA. The D gene is left open where the match is weak. Size is stated for part of the rows, as once, few or many counts, or as a class when the clone is expanded.

TRBD1	NA	TRBV6-5	TRBJ1-1	CASSYAGQADTEAFF	TGTGCCAGCAGTTACGCCGGACAGGCTGACACTGAAGCTTTCTTT
NA	NA	TRBV5-1	TRBJ1-2	CASSLDPGNYGYTF	TGCGCCAGCAGCTTGGATCCAGGGAACTATGGCTACACCTTC
TRBD2	NA	TRBV5-6	TRBJ2-1	CASSSVLAGARNEQFF	TGTGCCAGCAGCTCAGTCCTAGCGGGGGCGAGAAATGAGCAGTTCTTC
NA	many	TRBV28	TRBJ2-2	CASSPTRGSTGELFF	TGTGCCAGCAGTCCAACACGCGGTAGCACCGGGGAGCTGTTTTTT
TRBD1	NA	TRBV6-5	TRBJ2-7	CASRQGFTYEQYF	TGTGCCAGTAGACAGGGCTTTACCTACGAGCAGTACTTC
TRBD1	NA	TRBV27	TRBJ1-2	CASSLTGGAHGYTF	TGTGCCAGCAGTTTAACAGGGGGCGCCCATGGCTACACCTTC
TRBD1	NA	TRBV10-3	TRBJ1-4	CAISDPRQGYNEKLFF	TGTGCCATCAGTGATCCGCGACAGGGATATAATGAAAAACTGTTTTTT
TRBD1	NA	TRBV2	TRBJ1-2	CASSPRQGRAINYGYTF	TGTGCCAGCAGTCCCAGACAGGGGCGGGCAATTAACTATGGCTACACCTTC
TRBD1	NA	TRBV19	TRBJ1-5	CASSKQGAMQPQHF	TGTGCCAGTAGTAAACAGGGGGCGATGCAGCCCCAGCATTTT
TRBD1	NA	TRBV6-2/TRBV6-3	TRBJ2-7	CASSNRDSSTYEQYF	TGTGCCAGCAGTAACCGGGACAGTAGCACCTACGAGCAGTACTTC
TRBD2	NA	TRBV27	TRBJ2-7	CATTTSGTYEQYF	TGTGCCACCACAACTAGCGGAACGTACGAGCAGTACTTC
NA	NA	TRBV3-1/TRBV3-2	TRBJ1-2	CASSQDRFWGYTF	TGTGCCAGCAGCCAAGACAGGTTTTGGGGCTACACCTTC
NA	NA	TRBV15	TRBJ1-4	CATSSRDGGYEKLFF	TGTGCCACCAGCTCCCGTGACGGGGGGTATGAAAAACTGTTTTTT
TRBD2	once	TRBV4-2	TRBJ2-3	CASSLRPSGGSDKFTDTQYF	TGTGCCAGCAGCTTAAGGCCTAGCGGGGGGTCCGACAAGTTCACAGATACGCAGTATTTT
NA	once	TRBV6-5	TRBJ1-3	CASSSRTRTSGNTIYF	TGTGCCAGCAGTTCTAGGACACGCACCTCTGGAAACACCATATATTTT
TRBD2	NA	TRBV5-6	TRBJ2-3	CASSFPLAGGGTDTQYF	TGTGCCAGCAGCTTTCCCCTAGCGGGGGGAGGTACAGATACGCAGTATTTT
NA	NA	TRBV7-3	TRBJ1-1	CASSHNGASNTEAFF	TGTGCCAGCAGCCACAATGGGGCGTCGAACACTGAAGCTTTCTTT
TRBD2	NA	TRBV4-2	TRBJ2-7	CASSLLRGGPHEQYF	TGTGCCAGCAGCCTCCTAAGGGGAGGGCCCCACGAGCAGTACTTC
NA	NA	TRBV4-1	TRBJ2-3	CASSQGHSSTDTQYF	TGCGCCAGCAGCCAAGGACACAGTAGCACAGATACGCAGTATTTT
TRBD1	NA	TRBV19	TRBJ2-1	CASVGDLSPGQGGHEQFF	TGTGCCAGTGTTGGGGACCTCAGCCCGGGACAGGGGGGGCATGAGCAGTTCTTC
TRBD1	once	TRBV2	TRBJ1-3	CASGKQGANGNTIYF	TGTGCCAGCGGGAAGCAGGGGGCTAACGGAAACACCATATATTTT
NA	once	TRBV5-1	TRBJ1-1	CASSFVGGMNTEAFF	TGCGCCAGCAGCTTTGTTGGAGGCATGAACACTGAAGCTTTCTTT
NA	NA	TRBV5-1	TRBJ2-7	CASSLGNRVGEQYF	TGCGCCAGCAGCTTAGGGAACAGGGTAGGCGAGCAGTACTTC
TRBD1	NA	TRBV9	TRBJ2-6	CASSVRGSGANVLTF	TGTGCCAGCAGCGTCAGGGGGTCTGGGGCCAACGTCCTGACTTTC
TRBD1	once	TRBV29-1	TRBJ2-2	CSVAKGTGDTGELFF	TGCAGCGTCGCGAAGGGGACAGGGGACACCGGGGAGCTGTTTTTT
NA	NA	TRBV2	TRBJ1-1	CASSRDLNTEAFF	TGTGCCAGCAGCAGGGACTTGAACACTGAAGCTTTCTTT
TRBD1	NA	TRBV7-9	TRBJ1-2	CASSASDRVTDYGYTF	TGTGCCAGCAGCGCCTCTGACAGGGTGACTGACTATGGCTACACCTTC
TRBD2	NA	TRBV7-9	TRBJ2-3	CASSPGTSGTDTQYF	TGTGCCAGCAGCCCCGGGACTAGCGGCACAGATACGCAGTATTTT
TRBD2	NA	TRBV5-4	TRBJ2-1	CASSLKAGGLYNEQFF	TGTGCCAGCAGCTTGAAAGCGGGGGGCCTCTACAATGAGCAGTTCTTC
TRBD1	NA	TRBV5-5	TRBJ2-5	CASSARGLQTQYF	TGTGCCAGCAGCGCCAGGGGGCTACAGACCCAGTACTTC
NA	NA	TRBV6-5	TRBJ2-2	CASSRRGTGELFF	TGTGCCAGCAGTCGAAGAGGCACCGGGGAGCTGTTTTTT
NA	NA	TRBV20-1	TRBJ1-1	CSASRQARAEAFF	TGCAGTGCTAGTCGACAGGCCAGGGCTGAAGCTTTCTTT
TRBD2	NA	TRBV18	TRBJ2-5	CASSPPLAGYQETQYF	TGTGCCAGCTCACCACCGCTAGCGGGGTACCAAGAGACCCAGTACTTC
NA	NA	TRBV5-1	TRBJ2-1	CASSLGAETFF	TGCGCCAGCAGCTTGGGGGCAGAAACGTTCTTC
NA	NA	TRBV18	TRBJ2-7	CASSPQGDEQYF	TGTGCCAGCTCACCACAAGGAGACGAGCAGTACTTC
NA	NA	TRBV5-4	TRBJ1-2	CASSSSGGIRVYGYTF	TGTGCCAGCAGCTCGTCGGGAGGGATAAGAGTCTATGGCTACACCTTC
TRBD1	NA	TRBV14	TRBJ1-1	CASSRQGNTEAFF	TGTGCCAGCAGCCGACAGGGGAACACTGAAGCTTTCTTT
NA	once	TRBV6-1	TRBJ1-2	CASSESREGGYTF	TGTGCCAGCAGTGAATCGCGGGAGGGCGGCTACACCTTC
NA	NA	TRBV18	TRBJ2-5	CASSRTQGGETQYF	TGTGCCAGCTCACGAACGCAGGGTGGTGAGACCCAGTACTTC
NA	NA	TRBV2	TRBJ2-7	CASSESLYEQYF	TGTGCCAGCAGTGAGTCTCTTTACGAGCAGTACTTC
NA	NA	TRBV4-1	TRBJ2-5	CASSQGHQETQYF	TGCGCCAGCAGCCAAGGGCACCAAGAGACCCAGTACTTC
TRBD1	NA	TRBV7-9	TRBJ1-2	CASSRGQAKSANYGYTF	TGTGCCAGCAGTCGAGGACAGGCAAAATCGGCTAACTATGGCTACACCTTC
NA	NA	TRBV5-1	TRBJ2-5	CASSLEPSKETQYF	TGCGCCAGCAGCTTGGAGCCATCCAAAGAGACCCAGTACTTC
NA	NA	TRBV12-5	TRBJ1-4	CASGLVLSAGLNEKLFF	TGTGCTAGTGGTTTGGTACTCTCTGCAGGGCTTAATGAAAAACTGTTTTTT
TRBD1	NA	TRBV2	TRBJ1-2	CASISGTGVFGYTF	TGTGCCAGCATTAGCGGGACAGGGGTCTTTGGCTACACCTTC
TRBD1	NA	TRBV5-1	TRBJ1-4	CASSSGTGGEKLFF	TGCGCCAGCAGCTCCGGGACAGGAGGAGAAAAACTGTTTTTT
NA	NA	TRBV12-3/TRBV12-4	TRBJ2-7	CASRGTSYEQYF	TGTGCCAGCAGGGGGACATCCTACGAGCAGTACTTC
TRBD1	NA	TRBV28	TRBJ1-3	CASSLSYLRDRAGNTIYF	TGTGCCAGCAGTTTGTCGTATCTCCGGGACAGGGCTGGAAACACCATATATTTT
TRBD1	NA	TRBV10-3	TRBJ2-7	CAISSSDRGPYEQYF	TGTGCCATCAGTTCTTCTGACAGGGGCCCCTACGAGCAGTACTTC
TRBD1	NA	TRBV10-3	TRBJ2-7	CASGQVNSYEQYF	TGTGCCAGCGGACAGGTCAACTCCTACGAGCAGTACTTC